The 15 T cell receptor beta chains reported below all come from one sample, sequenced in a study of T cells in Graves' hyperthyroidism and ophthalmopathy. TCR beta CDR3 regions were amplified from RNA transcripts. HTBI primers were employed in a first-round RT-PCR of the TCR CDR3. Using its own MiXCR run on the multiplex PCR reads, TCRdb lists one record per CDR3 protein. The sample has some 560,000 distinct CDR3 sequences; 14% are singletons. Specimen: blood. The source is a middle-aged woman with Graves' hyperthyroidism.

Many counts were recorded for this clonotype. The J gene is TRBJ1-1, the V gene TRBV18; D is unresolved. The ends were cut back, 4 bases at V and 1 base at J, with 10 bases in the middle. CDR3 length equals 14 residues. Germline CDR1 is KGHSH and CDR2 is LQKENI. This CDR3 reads CASSHSQENTEAFF. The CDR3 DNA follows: TGTGCCAGCTCACATTCTCAGGAGAACACTGAAGCTTTCTTT.

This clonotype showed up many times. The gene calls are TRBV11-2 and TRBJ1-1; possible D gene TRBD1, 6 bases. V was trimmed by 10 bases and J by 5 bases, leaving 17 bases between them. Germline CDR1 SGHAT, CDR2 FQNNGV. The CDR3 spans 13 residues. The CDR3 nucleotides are TGTGCCAATTCGGGGGCAGGGAGGACTGAAGCTTTCTTT. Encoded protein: CANSGAGRTEAFF.

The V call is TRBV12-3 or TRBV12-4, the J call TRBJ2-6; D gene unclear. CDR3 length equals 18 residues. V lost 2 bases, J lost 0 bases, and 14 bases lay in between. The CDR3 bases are TGTGCCAGCAGTTTAAAATTTTGGTCTGTCTCTGGGGCCAACGTCCTGACTTTC. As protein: CASSLKFWSVSGANVLTF.

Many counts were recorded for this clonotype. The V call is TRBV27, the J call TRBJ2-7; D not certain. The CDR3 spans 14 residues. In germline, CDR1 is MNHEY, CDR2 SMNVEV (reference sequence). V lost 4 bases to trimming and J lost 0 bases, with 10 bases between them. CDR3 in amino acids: CASSSPQDSYEQYF. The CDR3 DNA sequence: TGTGCCAGCAGTTCCCCCCAGGACTCCTACGAGCAGTACTTC.

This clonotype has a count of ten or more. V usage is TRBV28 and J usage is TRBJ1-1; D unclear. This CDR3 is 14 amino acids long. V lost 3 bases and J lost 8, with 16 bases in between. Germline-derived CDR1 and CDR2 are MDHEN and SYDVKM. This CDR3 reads CASSFFRNTPEAFF. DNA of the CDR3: TGTGCCAGCAGTTTTTTCCGCAATACCCCCGAAGCTTTCTTT. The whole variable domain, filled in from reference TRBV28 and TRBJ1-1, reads DVKVTQSSRYLVKRTGEKVFLECVQDMDHENMFWYRQDPGLGLRLIYFSYDVKMKEKGDIPEGYSVSREKKERFSLILESASTNQTSMYLCASSFFRNTPEAFFGQGTRLTVV.

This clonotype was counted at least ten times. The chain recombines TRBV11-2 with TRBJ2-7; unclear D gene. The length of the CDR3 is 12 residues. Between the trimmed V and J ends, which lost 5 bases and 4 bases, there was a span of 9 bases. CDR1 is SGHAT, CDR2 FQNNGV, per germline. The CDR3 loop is CASSRQAYEQYF. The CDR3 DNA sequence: TGTGCCAGCAGCAGGCAGGCTTACGAGCAGTACTTC.

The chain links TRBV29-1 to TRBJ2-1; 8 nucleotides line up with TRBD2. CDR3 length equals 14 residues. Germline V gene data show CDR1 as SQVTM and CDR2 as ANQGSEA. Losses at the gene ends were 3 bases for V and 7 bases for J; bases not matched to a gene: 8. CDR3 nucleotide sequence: TGCAGCGTTGATCCCGGGACTAGTCAGAATGAGCAGTTCTTC. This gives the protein CSVDPGTSQNEQFF.

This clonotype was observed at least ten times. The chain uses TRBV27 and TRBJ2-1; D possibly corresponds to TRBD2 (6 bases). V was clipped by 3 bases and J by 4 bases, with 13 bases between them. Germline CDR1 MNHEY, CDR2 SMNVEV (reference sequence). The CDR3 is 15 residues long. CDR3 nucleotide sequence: TGTGCCAGCAGTTTGGGGCTAGCGAATTACAATGAGCAGTTCTTC. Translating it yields CASSLGLANYNEQFF.

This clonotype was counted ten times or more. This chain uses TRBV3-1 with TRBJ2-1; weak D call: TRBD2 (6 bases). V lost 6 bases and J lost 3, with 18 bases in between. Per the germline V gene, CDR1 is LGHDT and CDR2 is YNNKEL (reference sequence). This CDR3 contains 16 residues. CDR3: CASRRRRDSSYNEQFF. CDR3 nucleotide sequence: TGTGCCAGCAGAAGGAGGCGGGATTCAAGCTACAATGAGCAGTTCTTC.

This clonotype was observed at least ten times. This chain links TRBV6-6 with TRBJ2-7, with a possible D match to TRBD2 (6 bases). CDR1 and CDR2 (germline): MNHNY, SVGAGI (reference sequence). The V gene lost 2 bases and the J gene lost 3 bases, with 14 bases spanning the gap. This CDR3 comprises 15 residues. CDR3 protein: CASSYHVDGSYEQYF. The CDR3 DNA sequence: TGTGCCAGCAGTTACCATGTGGACGGGAGCTACGAGCAGTACTTC.

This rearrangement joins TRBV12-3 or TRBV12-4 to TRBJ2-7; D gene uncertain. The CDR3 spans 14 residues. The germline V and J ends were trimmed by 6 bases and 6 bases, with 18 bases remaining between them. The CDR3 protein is CASRGGLTPTEQYF. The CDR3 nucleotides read TGTGCCAGCAGGGGTGGGCTAACCCCTACCGAGCAGTACTTC.

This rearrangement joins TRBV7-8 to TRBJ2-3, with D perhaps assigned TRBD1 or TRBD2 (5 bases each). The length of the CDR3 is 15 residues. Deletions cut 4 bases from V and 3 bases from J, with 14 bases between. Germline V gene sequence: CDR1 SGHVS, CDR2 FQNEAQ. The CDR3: CASSSTAVTTDTQYF. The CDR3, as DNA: TGTGCCAGCAGCTCGACAGCGGTAACGACAGATACGCAGTATTTT.

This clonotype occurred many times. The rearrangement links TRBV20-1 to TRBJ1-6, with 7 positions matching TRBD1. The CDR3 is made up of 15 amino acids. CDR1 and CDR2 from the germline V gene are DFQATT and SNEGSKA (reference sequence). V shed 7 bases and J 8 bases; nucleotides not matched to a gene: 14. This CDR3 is CSVTNPLTGDSPLHF. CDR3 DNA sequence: TGCAGTGTTACGAATCCCCTTACAGGGGATTCACCCCTCCACTTT.

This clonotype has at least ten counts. The CDR3 is CASSLTGQPLNTGELFF. The CDR3 coding sequence is TGTGCCAGCAGTTTAACCGGACAGCCTTTGAACACCGGGGAGCTGTTTTTT. J is TRBJ2-2 and V is TRBV6-1; weak D call: TRBD1 (6 bases). Trimming pared 5 bases from V and 1 base from J, leaving 17 bases between. Germline assignment: CDR1 MNHNS and CDR2 SASEGT. The length of the CDR3 is 17 residues.

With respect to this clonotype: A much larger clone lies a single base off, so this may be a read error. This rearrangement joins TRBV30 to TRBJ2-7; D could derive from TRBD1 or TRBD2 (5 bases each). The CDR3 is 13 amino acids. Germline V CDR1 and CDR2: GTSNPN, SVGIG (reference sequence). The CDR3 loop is CAWTRPGTVGQHF. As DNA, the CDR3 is TGTGCCTGGACCCGACCCGGGACGGTTGGGCAGCACTTC.